This T cell receptor beta chain was profiled in a study of T cell repertoires in cytomegalovirus infection. Study summary: Researchers turned to recently identified HLA-C-restricted CMV epitopes as well as well-studied HLA-B-restricted ones.

This CDR3 has 15 residues. Germline CDR1 is SGHKS and CDR2 is YYEKEE (reference sequence). V lost 0 bases to trimming and J lost 8 bases, with 15 bases between them. Turning to this clonotype: The antigen is undetermined.

Using its own MiXCR run on the reads, TCRdb lists one record per CDR3 protein. The data contain about 900,000 distinct CDR3 sequences, around 30% of them singletons. The sequence was collected from a human donor in good health (CMV status not recorded). Some clones in this sample may be carry-over from other donors' samples. The starting material was cultured CD8+ T cells from PBMCs, obtained from culture after CMV antigen stimulation. V usage is TRBV5-5 and J usage is TRBJ1-5; D might be TRBD1 (5 bases). The CDR3 loop is CASSLGQWGGEPQHF. CDR3 nucleotides: TGTGCCAGCAGCTTGGGACAGTGGGGAGGGGAGCCCCAGCATTTT. The full variable domain, with the rest looked up from reference TRBV5-5 and TRBJ1-5, is DAGVTQSPTHLIKTRGQQVTLRCSPISGHKSVSWYQQVLGQGPQFIFQYYEKEERGRGNFPDRFSARQFPNYSSELNVNALLLGDSALYLCASSLGQWGGEPQHFGDGTRLSIL.